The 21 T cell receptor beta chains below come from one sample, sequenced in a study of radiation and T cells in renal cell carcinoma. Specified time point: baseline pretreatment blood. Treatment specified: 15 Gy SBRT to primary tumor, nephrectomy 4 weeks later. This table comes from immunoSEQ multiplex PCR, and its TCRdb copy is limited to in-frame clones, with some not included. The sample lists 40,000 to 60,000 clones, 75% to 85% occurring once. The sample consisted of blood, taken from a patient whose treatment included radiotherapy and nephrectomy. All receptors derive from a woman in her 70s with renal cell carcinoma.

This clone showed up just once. The CDR3: CASSLAGSQAYGYTF. The CDR3 DNA is TGCGCCAGCAGCTTGGCCGGCAGCCAAGCTTATGGCTACACCTTC. V usage is TRBV5-1 and J usage is TRBJ1-2; D is uncertain. CDR1 is SGHRS and CDR2 is YFSETQ in the germline V gene. The CDR3 length is 15 residues. The V end lost 0 bases, the J end lost 5 bases, and 14 bases lay between the germline ends.

The CDR3 loop reads CASSPKYEQYF. CDR3 in DNA: TGTGCCAGCAGTCCAAAGTACGAGCAGTACTTC. The V gene is TRBV2, the J gene TRBJ2-7; D is uncertain. The CDR3 extends over 11 amino acids. The germline V gene encodes CDR1 SNHLY and CDR2 FYNNEI. The ends were cut back, 5 bases at V and 4 bases at J, with 6 bases in the middle.

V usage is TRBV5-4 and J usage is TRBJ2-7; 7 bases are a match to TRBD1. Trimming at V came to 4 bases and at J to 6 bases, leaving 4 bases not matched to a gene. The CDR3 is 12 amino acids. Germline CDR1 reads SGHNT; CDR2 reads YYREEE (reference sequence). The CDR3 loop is CASSQDRREQYF. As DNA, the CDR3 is TGTGCCAGCAGCCAGGACAGGCGCGAGCAGTACTTC.

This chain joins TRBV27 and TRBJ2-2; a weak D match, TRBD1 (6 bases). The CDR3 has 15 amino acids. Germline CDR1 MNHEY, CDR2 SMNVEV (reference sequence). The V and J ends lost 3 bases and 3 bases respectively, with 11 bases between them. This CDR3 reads CASSFRGIDTGELFF. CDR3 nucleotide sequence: TGTGCCAGCAGTTTTAGGGGGATTGACACCGGGGAGCTGTTTTTT.

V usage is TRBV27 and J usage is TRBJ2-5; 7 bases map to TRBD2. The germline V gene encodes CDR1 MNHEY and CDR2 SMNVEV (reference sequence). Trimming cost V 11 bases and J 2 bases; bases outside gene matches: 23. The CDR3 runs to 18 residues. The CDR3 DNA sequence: TGTGCCCCCAAGGACGTACGGAAAGCGGGGCATTTACAAGAGACCCAGTACTTC. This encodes CAPKDVRKAGHLQETQYF.

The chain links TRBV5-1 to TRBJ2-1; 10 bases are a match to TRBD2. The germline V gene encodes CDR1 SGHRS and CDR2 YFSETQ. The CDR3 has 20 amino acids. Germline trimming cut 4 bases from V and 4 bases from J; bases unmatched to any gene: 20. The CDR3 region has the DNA TGCGCCAGCAGCATGGAGGCGGGACTAGCGCCCCTCGAGGGGTACAATGAGCAGTTCTTC. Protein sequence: CASSMEAGLAPLEGYNEQFF.

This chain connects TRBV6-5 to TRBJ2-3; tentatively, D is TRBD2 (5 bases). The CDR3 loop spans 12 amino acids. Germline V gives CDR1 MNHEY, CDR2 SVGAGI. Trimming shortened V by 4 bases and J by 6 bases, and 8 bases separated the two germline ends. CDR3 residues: CASSSTGDTQYF. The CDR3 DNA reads TGTGCCAGCAGTTCAACGGGGGATACGCAGTATTTT.

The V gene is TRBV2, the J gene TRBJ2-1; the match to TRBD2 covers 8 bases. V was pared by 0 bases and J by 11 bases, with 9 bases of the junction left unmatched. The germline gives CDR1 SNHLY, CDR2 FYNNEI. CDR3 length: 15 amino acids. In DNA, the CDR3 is TGTGCCAGCAGTGAAGCGATAGCGGGGCTACTCCAGCAGTTCTTC. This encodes CASSEAIAGLLQQFF.

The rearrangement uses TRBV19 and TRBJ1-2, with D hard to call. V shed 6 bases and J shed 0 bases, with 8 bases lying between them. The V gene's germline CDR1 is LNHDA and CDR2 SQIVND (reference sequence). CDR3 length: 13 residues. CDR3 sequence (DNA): TGTGCCAGTAGGCTCGCGTCTAACTATGGCTACACCTTC. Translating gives CASRLASNYGYTF.

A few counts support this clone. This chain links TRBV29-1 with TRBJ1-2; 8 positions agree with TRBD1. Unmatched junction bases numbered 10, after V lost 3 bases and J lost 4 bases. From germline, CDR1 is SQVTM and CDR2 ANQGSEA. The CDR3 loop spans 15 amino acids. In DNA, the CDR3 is TGCAGCGTTGACACAGGGGGGGGCGGAGGCTATGGCTACACCTTC. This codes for CSVDTGGGGGYGYTF.

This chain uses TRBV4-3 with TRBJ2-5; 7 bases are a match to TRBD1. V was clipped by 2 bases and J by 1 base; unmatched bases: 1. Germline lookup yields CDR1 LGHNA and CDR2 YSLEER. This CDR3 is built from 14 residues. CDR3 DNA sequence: TGCGCCAGCAGCCAAAACAGGGGCCAAGAGACCCAGTACTTC. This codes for CASSQNRGQETQYF.

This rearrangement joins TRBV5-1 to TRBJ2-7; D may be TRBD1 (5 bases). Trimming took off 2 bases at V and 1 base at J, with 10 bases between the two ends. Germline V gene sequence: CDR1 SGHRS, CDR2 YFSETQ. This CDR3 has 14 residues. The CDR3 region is CASSLGVRSYEQYF. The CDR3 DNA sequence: TGCGCCAGCAGCTTAGGGGTGAGGTCCTACGAGCAGTACTTC.

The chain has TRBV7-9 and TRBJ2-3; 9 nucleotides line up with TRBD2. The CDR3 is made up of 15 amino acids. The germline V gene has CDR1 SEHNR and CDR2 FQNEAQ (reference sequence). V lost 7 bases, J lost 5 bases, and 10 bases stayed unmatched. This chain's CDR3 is CASNNAGGGEDTQYF. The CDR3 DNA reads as TGTGCCAGCAACAACGCGGGAGGGGGCGAAGATACGCAGTATTTT. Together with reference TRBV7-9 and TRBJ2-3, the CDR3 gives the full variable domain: DTGVSQNPRHKITKRGQNVTFRCDPISEHNRLYWYRQTLGQGPEFLTYFQNEAQLEKSRLLSDRFSAERPKGSFSTLEIQRTEQGDSAMYLCASNNAGGGEDTQYFGPGTRLTVL.

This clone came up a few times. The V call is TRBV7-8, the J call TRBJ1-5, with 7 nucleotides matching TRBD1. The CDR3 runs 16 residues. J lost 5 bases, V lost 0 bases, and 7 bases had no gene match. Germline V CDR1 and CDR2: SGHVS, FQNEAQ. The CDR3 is CASSLARGQTDQPQHF. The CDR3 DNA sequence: TGTGCCAGCAGCTTAGCAAGGGGGCAGACCGATCAGCCCCAGCATTTT.

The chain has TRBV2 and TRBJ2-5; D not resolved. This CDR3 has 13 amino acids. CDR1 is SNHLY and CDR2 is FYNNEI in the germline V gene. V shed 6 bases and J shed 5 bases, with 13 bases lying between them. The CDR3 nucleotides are TGTGCCAGCAGCGGGCTCGAAGAGGAGACCCAGTACTTC. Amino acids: CASSGLEEETQYF.

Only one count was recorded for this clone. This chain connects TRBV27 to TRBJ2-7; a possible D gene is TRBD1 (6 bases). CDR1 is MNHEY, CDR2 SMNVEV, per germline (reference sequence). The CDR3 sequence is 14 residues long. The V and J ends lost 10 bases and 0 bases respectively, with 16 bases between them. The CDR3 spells CATRGQNRSYEQYF. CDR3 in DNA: TGTGCCACCCGAGGACAGAACCGCTCCTACGAGCAGTACTTC.

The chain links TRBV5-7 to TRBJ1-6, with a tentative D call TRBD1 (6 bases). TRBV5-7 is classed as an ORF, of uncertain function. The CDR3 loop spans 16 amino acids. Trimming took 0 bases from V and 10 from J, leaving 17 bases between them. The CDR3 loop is CASSLASDPRGSPLHF. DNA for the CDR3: TGTGCCAGCAGCTTGGCCTCGGACCCCAGGGGCTCACCCCTCCACTTT.

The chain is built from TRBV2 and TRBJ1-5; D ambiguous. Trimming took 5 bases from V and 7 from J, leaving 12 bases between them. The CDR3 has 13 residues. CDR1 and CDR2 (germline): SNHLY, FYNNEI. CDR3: CASSSEGWQPQHF. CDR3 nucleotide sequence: TGTGCCAGCAGTAGTGAAGGGTGGCAGCCCCAGCATTTT. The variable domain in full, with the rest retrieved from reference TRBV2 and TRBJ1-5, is EPEVTQTPSHQVTQMGQEVILRCVPISNHLYFYWYRQILGQKVEFLVSFYNNEISEKSEIFDDQFSVERPDGSNFTLKIRSTKLEDSAMYFCASSSEGWQPQHFGDGTRLSIL.

The CDR3 DNA reads as TGTGCCAGCAGCAACGGGCCCCACAGAATTTACGAGCAGTACTTC. Translating it yields CASSNGPHRIYEQYF. The V gene is TRBV6-5, the J gene TRBJ2-7; D remains unclear. With 6 bases removed from V and 4 bases from J, the gap between germline ends came to 19 bases. Germline CDR1 MNHEY, CDR2 SVGAGI. The CDR3 totals 15 residues.

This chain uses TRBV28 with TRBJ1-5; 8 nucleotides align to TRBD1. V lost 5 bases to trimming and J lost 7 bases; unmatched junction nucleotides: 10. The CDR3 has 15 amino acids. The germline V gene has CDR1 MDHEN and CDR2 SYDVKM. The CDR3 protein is CASSPQGAAEQPQHF. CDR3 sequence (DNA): TGTGCCAGCAGTCCCCAGGGGGCCGCCGAGCAGCCCCAGCATTTT.

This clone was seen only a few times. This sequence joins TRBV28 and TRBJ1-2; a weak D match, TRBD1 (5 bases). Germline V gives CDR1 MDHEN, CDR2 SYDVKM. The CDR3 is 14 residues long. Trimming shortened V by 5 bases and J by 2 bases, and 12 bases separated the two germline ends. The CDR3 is CASSPGPTNYGYTF. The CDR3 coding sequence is TGTGCCAGCAGTCCGGGACCCACCAACTATGGCTACACCTTC.